A single sample is the source of the 8 T cell receptor beta chains below, sequenced in a study of cytomegalovirus exposure and HLA in healthy donors. The primer mix had 60 Vbeta and 13 Jbeta primers. Repertoires were generated with immunoSEQ multiplex PCR, while TCRdb's copy carries only in-frame clones and drops some. The table includes about 190,000 clones, about 85% detected once. Sequencing was performed on PBMCs. The receptor source for this set is a boy aged 2 to 10 in good health and CMV-seronegative.

The V call is TRBV19, the J call TRBJ1-2, with unresolved D. The CDR3 contains 13 residues. The germline V and J ends were trimmed by 5 bases and 7 bases, with 14 bases remaining between them. Germline CDR1 and CDR2: LNHDA and SQIVND (reference sequence). The CDR3 DNA reads TGTGCCAGTAGTGCCCCCCCGATCAGTGGCTACACCTTC. Its protein product is CASSAPPISGYTF.

The chain joins TRBV28 to TRBJ1-1; D might be TRBD1 (5 bases). The CDR3 runs 15 residues. Trimming stripped 0 bases from V and 7 bases from J, with 15 bases between. The germline V gene has CDR1 MDHEN and CDR2 SYDVKM. CDR3 protein: CASSLWVGFGGEAFF. The DNA for the CDR3 is TGTGCCAGCAGTTTATGGGTGGGGTTCGGGGGTGAAGCTTTCTTT.

The chain has TRBV6-1 and TRBJ2-3; 7 bases fit TRBD2. This CDR3 is built from 15 residues. With V trimmed by 7 bases and J by 3 bases, 10 bases remained unmatched. In germline, CDR1 is MNHNS, CDR2 SASEGT. As DNA, the CDR3 is TGTGCCAGCACCCTGCCAAGCGGGGTAACAGATACGCAGTATTTT. Translating it yields CASTLPSGVTDTQYF.

The chain joins TRBV19 to TRBJ2-7; D may be TRBD2 (6 bases). The CDR3 sequence is 12 residues long. The V gene's germline CDR1 is LNHDA and CDR2 SQIVND (reference sequence). Between the trimmed V and J ends, which lost 6 bases and 7 bases, there was a span of 13 bases. This CDR3 reads CASRARRGEQYF. CDR3 DNA sequence: TGTGCCAGTAGGGCTAGGCGGGGTGAGCAGTACTTC.

V usage is TRBV27 and J usage is TRBJ1-2, with 9 nucleotides matching TRBD1. This CDR3 comprises 14 residues. Germline lookup yields CDR1 MNHEY and CDR2 SMNVEV (reference sequence). V shed 6 bases, J shed 3 bases, and the junction held 5 bases outside the gene matches. CDR3 region: CASSSRDRDYGYTF. CDR3 in DNA: TGTGCCAGCAGCTCCCGGGACAGGGACTATGGCTACACCTTC.

The J gene is TRBJ2-7, the V gene TRBV11-2; TRBD1 might be the D (5 bases). Trimming left V 3 bases short and J 3 bases short, with 12 bases between. CDR1 is SGHAT and CDR2 is FQNNGV in the germline V gene. The CDR3 loop spans 14 amino acids. The DNA for the CDR3 is TGTGCCAGCAGCTTTAGGGGTGCCAACTACGAGCAGTACGTC. Its protein product is CASSFRGANYEQYV.

This chain uses TRBV7-3 with TRBJ2-3; 8 positions match TRBD1. This CDR3 is built from 14 residues. With V trimmed by 5 bases and J by 6 bases, 7 bases remained unmatched. Per the germline V gene, CDR1 is SGHTA and CDR2 is FQGTGA. As DNA, the CDR3 is TGTGCCAGCAGCGCGACAGGGGCCCTCGATACGCAGTATTTT. This gives the protein CASSATGALDTQYF.

In its sample, this clone was seen once. V gene TRBV6-4 combines with J gene TRBJ2-3; 10 positions match TRBD1. The CDR3 has 14 residues. The V gene end was trimmed by 6 bases and the J gene end by 2 bases; junction bases not matched to a gene: 2. Germline loops: CDR1 MRHNA, CDR2 SNTAGT. This CDR3 is CASSDRGLTDTQYF. The CDR3 bases are TGTGCCAGCAGCGACAGGGGGCTCACAGATACGCAGTATTTT.